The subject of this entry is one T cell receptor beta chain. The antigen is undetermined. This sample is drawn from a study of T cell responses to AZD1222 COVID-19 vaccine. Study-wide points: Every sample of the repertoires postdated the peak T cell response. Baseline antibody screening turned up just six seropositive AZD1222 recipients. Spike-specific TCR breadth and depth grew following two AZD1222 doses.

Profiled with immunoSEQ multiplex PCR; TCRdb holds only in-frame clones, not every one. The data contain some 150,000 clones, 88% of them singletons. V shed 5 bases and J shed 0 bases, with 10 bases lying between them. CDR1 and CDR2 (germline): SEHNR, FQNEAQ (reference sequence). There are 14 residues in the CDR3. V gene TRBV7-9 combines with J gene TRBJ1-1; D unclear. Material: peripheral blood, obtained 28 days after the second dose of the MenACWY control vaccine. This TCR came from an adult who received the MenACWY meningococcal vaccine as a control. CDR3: CASSEASMNTEAFF. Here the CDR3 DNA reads TGTGCCAGCAGCGAGGCCAGCATGAACACTGAAGCTTTCTTT.